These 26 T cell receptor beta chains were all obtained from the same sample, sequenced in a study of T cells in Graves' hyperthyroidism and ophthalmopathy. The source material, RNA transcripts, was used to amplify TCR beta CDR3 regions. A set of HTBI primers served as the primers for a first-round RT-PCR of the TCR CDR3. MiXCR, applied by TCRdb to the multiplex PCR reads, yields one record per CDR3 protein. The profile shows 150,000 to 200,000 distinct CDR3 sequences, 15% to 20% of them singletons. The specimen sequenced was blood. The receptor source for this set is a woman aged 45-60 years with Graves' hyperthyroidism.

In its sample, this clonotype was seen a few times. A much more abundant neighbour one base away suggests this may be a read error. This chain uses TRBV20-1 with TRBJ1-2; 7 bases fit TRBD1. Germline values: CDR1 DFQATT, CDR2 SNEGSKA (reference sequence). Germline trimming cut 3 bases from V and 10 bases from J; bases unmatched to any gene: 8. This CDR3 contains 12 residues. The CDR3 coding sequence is TGCAGTGCTAGTCCCAGGGGGGTTGTCTACACCTTC. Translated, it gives CSASPRGVVYTF.

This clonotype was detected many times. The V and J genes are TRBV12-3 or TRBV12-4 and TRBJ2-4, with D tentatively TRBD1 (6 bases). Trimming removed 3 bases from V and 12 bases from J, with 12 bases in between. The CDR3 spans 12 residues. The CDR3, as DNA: TGTGCCAGCAGTTTTGGGACAAGAAATCAGTACTTC. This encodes CASSFGTRNQYF.

The CDR3 here is CSAREQANYGYTF. DNA for the CDR3: TGCAGTGCTAGAGAACAGGCTAACTATGGCTACACCTTC. The chain combines TRBV20-1 with TRBJ1-2; tentatively, D is TRBD1 (5 bases). Germline values: CDR1 DFQATT, CDR2 SNEGSKA (reference sequence). This CDR3 is built from 13 residues. Between the trimmed V and J ends, which lost 0 bases and 0 bases, there was a span of 5 bases.

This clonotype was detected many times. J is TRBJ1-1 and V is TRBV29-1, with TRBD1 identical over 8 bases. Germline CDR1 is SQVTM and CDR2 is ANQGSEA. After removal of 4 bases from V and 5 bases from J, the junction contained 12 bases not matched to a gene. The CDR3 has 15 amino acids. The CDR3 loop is CSVANRNRGNTEAFF. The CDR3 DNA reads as TGCAGCGTTGCGAATAGGAACAGGGGGAATACTGAAGCTTTCTTT.

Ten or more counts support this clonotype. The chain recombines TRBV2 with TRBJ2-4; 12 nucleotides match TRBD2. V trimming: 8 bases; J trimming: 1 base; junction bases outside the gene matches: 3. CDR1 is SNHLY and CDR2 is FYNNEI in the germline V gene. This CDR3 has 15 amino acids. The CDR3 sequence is CASATSGGAKNIQYF. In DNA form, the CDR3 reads TGTGCCAGCGCTACTAGCGGGGGGGCCAAAAACATTCAGTACTTC.

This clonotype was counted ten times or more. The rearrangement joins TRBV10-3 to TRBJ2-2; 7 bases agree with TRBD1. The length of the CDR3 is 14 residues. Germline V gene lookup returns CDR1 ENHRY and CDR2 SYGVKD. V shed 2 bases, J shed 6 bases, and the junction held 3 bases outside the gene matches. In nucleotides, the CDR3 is TGTGCCATCAGTGAGACAGGGGCGGCCGGGGAGCTGTTTTTT. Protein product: CAISETGAAGELFF.

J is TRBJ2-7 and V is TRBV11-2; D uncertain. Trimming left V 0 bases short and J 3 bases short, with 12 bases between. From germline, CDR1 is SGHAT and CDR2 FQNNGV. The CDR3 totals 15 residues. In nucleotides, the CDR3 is TGTGCCAGCAGCTTAGAGGACCTCATGGGCTACGAGCAGTACTTC. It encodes CASSLEDLMGYEQYF. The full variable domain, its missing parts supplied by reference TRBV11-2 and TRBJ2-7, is EAGVAQSPRYKIIEKRQSVAFWCNPISGHATLYWYQQILGQGPKLLIQFQNNGVVDDSQLPKDRFSAERLKGVDSTLKIQPAKLEDSAVYLCASSLEDLMGYEQYFGPGTRLTVT.

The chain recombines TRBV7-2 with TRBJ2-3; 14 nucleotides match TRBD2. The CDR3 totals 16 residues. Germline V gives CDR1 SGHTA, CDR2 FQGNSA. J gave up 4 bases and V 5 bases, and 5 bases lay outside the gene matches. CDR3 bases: TGTGCCAGCAGCCCCGGGACTAGCGGGGGAGCAGATACGCAGTATTTT. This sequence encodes CASSPGTSGGADTQYF.

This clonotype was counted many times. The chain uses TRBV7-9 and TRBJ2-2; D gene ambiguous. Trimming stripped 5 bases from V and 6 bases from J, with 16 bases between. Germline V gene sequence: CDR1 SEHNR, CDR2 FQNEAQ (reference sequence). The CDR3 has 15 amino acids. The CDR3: CASSDPLQRPGELFF. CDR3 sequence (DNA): TGTGCCAGCAGCGACCCCCTACAAAGACCCGGGGAGCTGTTTTTT.

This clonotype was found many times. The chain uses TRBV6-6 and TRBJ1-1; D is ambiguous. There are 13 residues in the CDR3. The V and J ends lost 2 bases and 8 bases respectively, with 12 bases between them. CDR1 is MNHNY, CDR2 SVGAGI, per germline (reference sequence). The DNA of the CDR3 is TGTGCCAGCAGTTACAGGGATTCGAGGGAAGCTTTCTTT. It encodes CASSYRDSREAFF.

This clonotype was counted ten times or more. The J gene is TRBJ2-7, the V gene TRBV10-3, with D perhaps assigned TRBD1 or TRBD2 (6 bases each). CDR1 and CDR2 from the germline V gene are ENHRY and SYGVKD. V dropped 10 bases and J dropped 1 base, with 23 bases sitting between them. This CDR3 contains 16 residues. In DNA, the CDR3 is TGTGCCAGCAGCGCCCCGAGGGGGGAGCCGTCCTACGAGCAGTACTTC. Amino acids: CASSAPRGEPSYEQYF.

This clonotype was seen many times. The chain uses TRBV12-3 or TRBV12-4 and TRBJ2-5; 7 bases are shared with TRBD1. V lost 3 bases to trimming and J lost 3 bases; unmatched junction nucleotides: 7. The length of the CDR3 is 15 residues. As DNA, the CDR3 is TGTGCCAGCAGTTTTAAGACAGGGTCCAAAGAGACCCAGTACTTC. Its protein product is CASSFKTGSKETQYF.

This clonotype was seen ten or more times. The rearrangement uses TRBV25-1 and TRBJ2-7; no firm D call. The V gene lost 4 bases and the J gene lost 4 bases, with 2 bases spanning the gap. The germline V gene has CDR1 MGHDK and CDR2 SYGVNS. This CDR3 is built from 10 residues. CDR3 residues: CASSGYEQYF. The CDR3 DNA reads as TGTGCCAGCAGTGGTTACGAGCAGTACTTC.

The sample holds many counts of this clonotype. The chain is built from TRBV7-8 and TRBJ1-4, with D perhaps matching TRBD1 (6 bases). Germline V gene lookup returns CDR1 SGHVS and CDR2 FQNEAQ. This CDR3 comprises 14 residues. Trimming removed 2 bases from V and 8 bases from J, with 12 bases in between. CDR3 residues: CASSLIWGGEKLFF. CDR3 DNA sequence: TGTGCCAGCAGCTTAATCTGGGGGGGCGAAAAACTGTTTTTT.

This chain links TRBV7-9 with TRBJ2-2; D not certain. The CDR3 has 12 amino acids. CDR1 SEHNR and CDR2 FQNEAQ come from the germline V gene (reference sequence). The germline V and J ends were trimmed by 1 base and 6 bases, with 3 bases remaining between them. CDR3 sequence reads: CASSLVPGELFF. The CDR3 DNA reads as TGTGCCAGCAGCTTAGTTCCCGGGGAGCTGTTTTTT.

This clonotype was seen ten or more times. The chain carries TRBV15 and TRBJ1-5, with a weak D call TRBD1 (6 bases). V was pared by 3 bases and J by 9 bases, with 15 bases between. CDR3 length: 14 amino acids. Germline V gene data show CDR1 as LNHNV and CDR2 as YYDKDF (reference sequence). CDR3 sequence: CATSSDRSSGPQHF. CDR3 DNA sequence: TGTGCCACCAGCAGCGACAGGTCAAGTGGGCCCCAGCATTTT.

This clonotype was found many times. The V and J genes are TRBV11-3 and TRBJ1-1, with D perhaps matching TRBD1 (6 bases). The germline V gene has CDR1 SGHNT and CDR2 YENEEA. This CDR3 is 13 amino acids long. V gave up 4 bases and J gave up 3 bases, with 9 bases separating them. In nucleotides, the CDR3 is TGTGCCAGCAGCTCCGGACAGCACACTGAAGCTTTCTTT. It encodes CASSSGQHTEAFF.

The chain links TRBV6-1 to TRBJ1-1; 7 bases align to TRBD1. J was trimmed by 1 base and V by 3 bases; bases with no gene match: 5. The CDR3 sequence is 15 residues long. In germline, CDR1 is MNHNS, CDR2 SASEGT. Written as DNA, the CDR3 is TGTGCCAGCAGTGATGGGACAGCTGGGAACACTGAAGCTTTCTTT. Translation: CASSDGTAGNTEAFF.

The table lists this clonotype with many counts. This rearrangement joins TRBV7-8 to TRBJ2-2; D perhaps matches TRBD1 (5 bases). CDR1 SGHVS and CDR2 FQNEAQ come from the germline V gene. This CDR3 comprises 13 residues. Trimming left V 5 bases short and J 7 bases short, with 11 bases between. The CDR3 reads CASSLSGFGELFF. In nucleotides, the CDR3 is TGTGCCAGCAGCCTATCAGGGTTCGGGGAGCTGTTTTTT.

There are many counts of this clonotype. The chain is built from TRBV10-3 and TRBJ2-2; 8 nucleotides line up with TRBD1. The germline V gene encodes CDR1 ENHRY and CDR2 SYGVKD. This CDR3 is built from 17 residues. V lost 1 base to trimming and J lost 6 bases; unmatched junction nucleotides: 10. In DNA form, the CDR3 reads TGTGCCATCAGTGAGTTGTCGGCAGGGGGCTTGCCCGGGGAGCTGTTTTTT. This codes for CAISELSAGGLPGELFF.

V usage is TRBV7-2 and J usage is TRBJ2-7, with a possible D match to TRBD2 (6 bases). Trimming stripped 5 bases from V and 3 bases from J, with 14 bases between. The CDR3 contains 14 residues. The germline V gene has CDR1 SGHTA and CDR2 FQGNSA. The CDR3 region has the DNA TGTGCCAGCAGCGAAACCGGGGGAATCTACGAGCAGTACTTC. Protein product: CASSETGGIYEQYF.

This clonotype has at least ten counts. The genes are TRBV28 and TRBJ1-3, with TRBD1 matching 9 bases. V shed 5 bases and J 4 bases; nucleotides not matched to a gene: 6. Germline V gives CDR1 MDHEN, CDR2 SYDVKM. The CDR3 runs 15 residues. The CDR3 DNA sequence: TGTGCCAGCAGTCCGGCCGGGACAGGGGGAAACACCATATATTTT. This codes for CASSPAGTGGNTIYF.

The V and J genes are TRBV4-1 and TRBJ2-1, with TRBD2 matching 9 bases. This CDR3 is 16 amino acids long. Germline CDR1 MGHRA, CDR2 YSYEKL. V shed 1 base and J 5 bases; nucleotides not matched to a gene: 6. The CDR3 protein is CASSQVGGGVNNEQFF. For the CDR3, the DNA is TGCGCCAGCAGCCAAGTCGGCGGGGGGGTAAACAATGAGCAGTTCTTC.

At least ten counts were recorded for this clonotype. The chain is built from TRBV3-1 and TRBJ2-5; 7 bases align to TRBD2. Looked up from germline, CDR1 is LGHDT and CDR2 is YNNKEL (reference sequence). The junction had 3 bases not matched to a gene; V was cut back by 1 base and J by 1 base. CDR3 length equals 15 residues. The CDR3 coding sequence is TGTGCCAGCAGCCAAGCCCCTAGCGGCCAAGAGACCCAGTACTTC. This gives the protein CASSQAPSGQETQYF.

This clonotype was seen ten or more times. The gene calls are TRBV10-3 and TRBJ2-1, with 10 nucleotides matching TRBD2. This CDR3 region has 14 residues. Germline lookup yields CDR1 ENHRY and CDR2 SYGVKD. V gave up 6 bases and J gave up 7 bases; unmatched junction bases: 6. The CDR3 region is CAIRASGGSNEQFF. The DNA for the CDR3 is TGTGCCATCAGGGCTAGCGGGGGTTCGAATGAGCAGTTCTTC.

CDR3 nucleotide sequence: TGCAGCGTTGAAGATCAGGATCGGGGACAGCCCCAGCATTTT. Its translation: CSVEDQDRGQPQHF. The chain joins TRBV29-1 to TRBJ1-5; D is unclear. The CDR3 sequence is 14 residues long. The V end was cut by 0 bases, the J end by 7 bases, with 13 bases between. The V gene's germline CDR1 is SQVTM and CDR2 ANQGSEA.